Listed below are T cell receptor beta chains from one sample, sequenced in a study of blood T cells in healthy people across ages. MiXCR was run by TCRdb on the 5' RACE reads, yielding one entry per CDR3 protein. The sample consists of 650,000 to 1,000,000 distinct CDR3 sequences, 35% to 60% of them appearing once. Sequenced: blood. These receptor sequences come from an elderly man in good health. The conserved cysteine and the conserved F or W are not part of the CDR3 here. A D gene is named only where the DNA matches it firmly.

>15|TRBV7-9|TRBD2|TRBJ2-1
ASSPLGGSRSYNEQF
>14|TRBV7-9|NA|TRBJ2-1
ASSSLWIGRNNEQF
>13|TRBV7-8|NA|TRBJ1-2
ASSPTSEVNYGYT
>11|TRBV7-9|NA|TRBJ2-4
ASSLTGTDEQY
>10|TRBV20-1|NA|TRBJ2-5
SASPGPRTQY
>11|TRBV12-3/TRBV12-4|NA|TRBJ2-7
ASSLVRGDEQY
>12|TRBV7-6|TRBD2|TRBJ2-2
ASSLEAGGGELF
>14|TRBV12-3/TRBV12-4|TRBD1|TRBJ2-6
ASSFTGGSGANVLT
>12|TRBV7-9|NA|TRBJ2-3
ASSLLPSTDTQY
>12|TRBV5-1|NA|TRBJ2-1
ASSLTSFNNEQF
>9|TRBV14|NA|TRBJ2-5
ASSLNHEQY
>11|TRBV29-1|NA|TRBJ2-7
SAMSGVPYEQY
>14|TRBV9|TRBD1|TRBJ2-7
ASSVTPGGSVYEQY
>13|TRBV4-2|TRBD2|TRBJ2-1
ASSPGTSGIQEQF
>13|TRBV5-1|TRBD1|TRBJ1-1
ASRGQVSIRAEAF
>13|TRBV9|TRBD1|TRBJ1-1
ASSAYRDSRTEAF
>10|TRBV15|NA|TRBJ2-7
ATSRDRGEQY
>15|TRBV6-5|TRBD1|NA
ASSYSGPGTVAYEQY